The clone carrying this T cell receptor beta chain was observed many times. Using its own MiXCR run on the 5' RACE reads, TCRdb lists one record per CDR3 protein. The sample carries about 1.7 million distinct CDR3 sequences, about 32% recorded once. The data were taken from a study of identical twins. The CDR3 has 16 residues. The chain joins TRBV21-1 to TRBJ1-2; TRBD1, the table's D call, was not compared with the DNA. TRBV21-1 is deemed a pseudogene. This sequence was found in a newborn girl in good health. Sequenced input: cord blood. As DNA, the CDR3 is TGTGCCACCTTAAGATATGTCCGAGGGACTGACTATGGCTACACCTTC. Translated: CATLRYVRGTDYGYTF.